Below, 19 T cell receptor beta chains from the same sample are listed, as sequenced in a study of a mutant IDH1 vaccine in newly diagnosed glioma. Only in-frame clones appear in the TCRdb table, and some are missing; sequencing was by immunoSEQ multiplex PCR. The table includes about 92,000 clones, 83% detected once. Indicated time point: baseline, week 1 (first vaccination visit). This sample's treatment: pre-vaccination baseline after standard-of-care therapy. Here the sequenced sample was PBMCs, taken from a glioma patient treated with radiotherapy, temozolomide or both. The source of these receptors is a woman aged 50 to 65 with glioma.

This chain joins TRBV30 and TRBJ1-2; D unresolved. This CDR3 region has 15 residues. Between the trimmed V and J ends, which lost 4 bases and 3 bases, there was a span of 18 bases. Germline CDR1 is GTSNPN and CDR2 is SVGIG (reference sequence). CDR3 in DNA: TGTGCCTGGAACTTAGCGGCAATAGGCCACTATGGCTACACCTTC. Its protein product is CAWNLAAIGHYGYTF.

The chain recombines TRBV27 with TRBJ2-1; D tentatively reads TRBD1 or TRBD2 (6 bases each). Germline-derived CDR1 and CDR2 are MNHEY and SMNVEV (reference sequence). This CDR3 comprises 15 residues. V was cut by 3 bases and J by 7 bases, with 16 bases left in between. CDR3 loop: CASSFAGGLMNEQFF. In DNA form, the CDR3 reads TGTGCCAGCAGTTTTGCCGGGGGCCTTATGAATGAGCAGTTCTTC.

This clone was seen more than once but under ten times. The J gene is TRBJ1-2, the V gene TRBV18; D gene uncertain. The CDR3 covers 13 residues. Looked up from germline, CDR1 is KGHSH and CDR2 is LQKENI. Trimming left V 1 base short and J 2 bases short, with 5 bases between. The CDR3 protein is CASSPQENYGYTF. CDR3 DNA sequence: TGTGCCAGCTCACCACAGGAGAACTATGGCTACACCTTC.

The chain is built from TRBV19 and TRBJ1-2; the D is unclear. Trimming took 1 base from V and 0 from J, leaving 9 bases between them. The CDR3 length is 15 residues. Looked up from germline, CDR1 is LNHDA and CDR2 is SQIVND (reference sequence). The chain's CDR3 is CASSIGEVANYGYTF. CDR3 DNA sequence: TGTGCCAGTAGTATAGGAGAGGTTGCTAACTATGGCTACACCTTC.

In nucleotides, the CDR3 is TGTGCCAGTAGTCAAAGTCGGAGGTCAGCTCGTAATCAGTACTTC. As protein: CASSQSRRSARNQYF. This chain joins TRBV19 and TRBJ2-4, with D tentatively TRBD2 (5 bases). Germline CDR1 is LNHDA and CDR2 is SQIVND (reference sequence). V lost 5 bases and J lost 12, with 23 bases in between. This CDR3 has 15 residues.

This chain joins TRBV5-4 and TRBJ1-2, with D possibly TRBD1 on 5 matching bases. In germline, CDR1 is SGHNT, CDR2 YYREEE (reference sequence). The CDR3 has 14 amino acids. Between the trimmed V and J ends, which lost 0 bases and 7 bases, there was a span of 13 bases. CDR3 DNA sequence: TGTGCCAGCAGCTTGGAGGGGCTGTACCTTGGCTACACCTTC. Protein: CASSLEGLYLGYTF.

The chain uses TRBV7-2 and TRBJ1-6, with 7 bases fitting TRBD1. There are 16 residues in the CDR3. J gave up 9 bases and V 3 bases, and 11 bases lay outside the gene matches. Germline CDR1 and CDR2: SGHTA and FQGNSA. CDR3 sequence reads: CASSFRHRGVSSPLHF. The CDR3 DNA is TGTGCCAGCAGCTTCCGCCACAGGGGCGTGAGTTCACCCCTCCACTTT.

The chain is built from TRBV5-4 and TRBJ1-2; maybe TRBD1 (5 bases). This CDR3 contains 14 residues. Germline CDR1 and CDR2: SGHNT and YYREEE (reference sequence). Trimming left V 5 bases short and J 5 bases short, with 16 bases between. CDR3 nucleotide sequence: TGTGCCAGCAGATCCCAGGGTAGTGGTTATGGCTACACCTTC. Residues: CASRSQGSGYGYTF.

The CDR3: CASSLAPAKFSGANVLTF. In DNA, the CDR3 is TGCGCCAGCAGCTTGGCCCCTGCAAAATTCTCTGGGGCCAACGTCCTGACTTTC. The chain links TRBV5-1 to TRBJ2-6; D is undetermined. The CDR3 is 18 amino acids. CDR1 and CDR2 (germline): SGHRS, YFSETQ. V was cut by 0 bases and J by 0 bases, with 13 bases left in between.

This chain joins TRBV19 and TRBJ2-7, with D possibly matching TRBD1 (6 bases). With 8 bases removed from V and 1 base from J, the gap between germline ends came to 12 bases. Germline V gives CDR1 LNHDA, CDR2 SQIVND (reference sequence). The CDR3 has 13 residues. The CDR3 DNA sequence: TGTGCCAGTGCAATGGGGGCGTCCTACGAGCAGTACTTC. Its translation: CASAMGASYEQYF.

This sequence joins TRBV7-9 and TRBJ2-5; possible D gene TRBD2, 5 bases. The ends were cut back, 5 bases at V and 7 bases at J, with 8 bases in the middle. The CDR3 consists of 11 residues. From germline, CDR1 is SEHNR and CDR2 FQNEAQ (reference sequence). CDR3 bases: TGTGCCAGCAGCGCCGAGGGGACCCAGTACTTC. Protein: CASSAEGTQYF.

The V gene is TRBV2, the J gene TRBJ1-1; D is perhaps TRBD1 (5 bases). The CDR3 is 17 residues long. CDR1 is SNHLY and CDR2 is FYNNEI in the germline V gene. V was shortened by 6 bases and J by 0 bases, with 20 bases between the two germline ends. CDR3 DNA sequence: TGTGCCAGCAGCCAAGAGGGTGAGTGGGGGGTGAACACTGAAGCTTTCTTT. The encoded protein is CASSQEGEWGVNTEAFF.

This clone has only one observation. The CDR3 loop reads CASVRKKGGDTQYF. The CDR3 DNA reads TGTGCCAGCGTAAGAAAAAAAGGGGGGGATACGCAGTATTTT. The rearrangement uses TRBV21-1 and TRBJ2-3. TRBV21-1 is flagged as a pseudogene. This CDR3 is built from 14 residues.

The J gene is TRBJ1-1, the V gene TRBV4-1; 9 bases are a match to TRBD1. Looked up from germline, CDR1 is MGHRA and CDR2 is YSYEKL. With 7 bases clipped from V and 1 base from J, the junction kept 28 bases outside the gene matches. The CDR3 totals 22 residues. The CDR3 loop reads CASKHSFPTGTGLWCKNTEAFF. The CDR3 nucleotides are TGCGCCAGCAAGCACTCCTTCCCAACCGGGACAGGGTTATGGTGTAAGAACACTGAAGCTTTCTTT.

The chain has TRBV2 and TRBJ1-2; tentatively, D is TRBD1 (6 bases). CDR1 and CDR2 (germline): SNHLY, FYNNEI. The CDR3 sequence is 13 residues long. Trimming removed 3 bases from V and 11 bases from J, with 16 bases in between. The CDR3 coding sequence is TGTGCCAGCAGTGATGGGGGGGCATCGGTATACACCTTC. It codes for CASSDGGASVYTF.

The chain carries TRBV28 and TRBJ2-7, with D possibly TRBD1 on 5 matching bases. Trimming stripped 2 bases from V and 3 bases from J, with 11 bases between. CDR3 size: 14 residues. Germline V lookup: CDR1 MDHEN, CDR2 SYDVKM. CDR3 nucleotides: TGTGCCAGCAGTTTAAGACAGACCATCTACGAGCAGTACTTC. This codes for CASSLRQTIYEQYF.

The V gene is TRBV19, the J gene TRBJ1-3, with unresolved D. V was trimmed by 5 bases and J by 2 bases, leaving 13 bases between them. The germline CDR1 and CDR2 sequences are LNHDA and SQIVND (reference sequence). The CDR3 runs 15 residues. CDR3 region: CASSATGSTGNTIYF. CDR3 sequence (DNA): TGTGCCAGTAGTGCCACCGGGTCGACTGGAAACACCATATATTTT.

In this sample, this clone turned up once. The rearrangement uses TRBV15 and TRBJ2-7; D is uncertain. Germline V gene lookup returns CDR1 LNHNV and CDR2 YYDKDF (reference sequence). The ends were cut back, 3 bases at V and 4 bases at J, with 13 bases in the middle. This CDR3 has 14 amino acids. In DNA form, the CDR3 reads TGTGCCACCAGCAGGGGCTTAAGTGGTTACGAGCAGTACTTC. Its protein is CATSRGLSGYEQYF.

This chain uses TRBV6-1 with TRBJ2-3; D assignment may be TRBD1 or TRBD2 (5 bases each). Trimming stripped 4 bases from V and 8 bases from J, with 13 bases between. The CDR3 sequence is 13 residues long. From germline, CDR1 is MNHNS and CDR2 SASEGT. The CDR3 nucleotides read TGTGCCAGCAGTGCGGGACCTTGGGGTACGCAGTATTTT. It specifies CASSAGPWGTQYF.